The 24 T cell receptor beta chains presented below share a single source sample, sequenced in a study of T cells in Graves' hyperthyroidism and ophthalmopathy (dated by TCRdb to about 2019). The protocol used for the library was multiplex PCR. Sequencing was performed on an Illumina HiSeq 2000. TCR beta CDR3 regions were amplified from RNA transcripts. A first-round RT-PCR of the TCR CDR3 used the HTBI primer set with the Qiagen OneStep RT-PCR kit. TCRdb trimmed the raw reads at Q25, called clones with MiXCR and kept productive beta chains. Here each entry gathers all rows of one CDR3 protein and keeps the most common genes and DNA. Counted in this sample were about 400,000 distinct CDR3 sequences; roughly an eighth of them appeared once. The ten largest clones add up to around 5.3% of the sample. Sequenced: blood. The receptors originated from a woman in her late teens or twenties with Graves' hyperthyroidism.

This clonotype was counted ten times or more. The chain couples TRBV5-1 to TRBJ2-3, with TRBD2 matching over 11 bases. The CDR3 runs to 18 residues. After removal of 4 bases from V and 5 bases from J, the junction contained 15 bases not matched to a gene. Looked up from germline, CDR1 is SGHRS and CDR2 is YFSETQ. The CDR3 region is CASSRLRLAGGTGDTQYF. The CDR3 region has the DNA TGCGCCAGCAGCCGGCTGCGGCTAGCGGGAGGCACAGGAGATACGCAGTATTTT.

This clonotype has at least ten counts. V usage is TRBV27 and J usage is TRBJ2-7; 7 nucleotides line up with TRBD1. Germline V gene sequence: CDR1 MNHEY, CDR2 SMNVEV (reference sequence). CDR3 length: 14 residues. After removal of 2 bases from V and 3 bases from J, the junction contained 4 bases not matched to a gene. The CDR3 DNA follows: TGTGCCAGCAGTTTAGACAGGGTGGGCTACGAGCAGTACTTC. Its protein is CASSLDRVGYEQYF.

This chain connects TRBV27 to TRBJ2-5; D remains ambiguous. Per germline, CDR1 MNHEY and CDR2 SMNVEV (reference sequence). The CDR3 extends over 14 amino acids. The ends were cut back, 5 bases at V and 0 bases at J, with 10 bases in the middle. The CDR3 spells CASSTADDQETQYF. The CDR3 DNA follows: TGTGCCAGCAGTACTGCGGATGACCAAGAGACCCAGTACTTC.

This clonotype was seen at least ten times. The rearrangement uses TRBV28 and TRBJ1-5, with TRBD1 matching over 7 bases. The junction had 15 bases not matched to a gene; V was cut back by 5 bases and J by 11 bases. The CDR3 length is 15 residues. Germline CDR1 MDHEN, CDR2 SYDVKM. CDR3 loop: CASSHPHRGFKTQHF. The CDR3 DNA reads TGTGCCAGCAGTCACCCTCACAGGGGCTTCAAGACCCAGCATTTT.

This clonotype has at least ten counts. J is TRBJ2-5 and V is TRBV28; D uncertain. The CDR3 extends over 13 amino acids. Germline lookup yields CDR1 MDHEN and CDR2 SYDVKM. The V and J ends lost 1 base and 5 bases respectively, with 8 bases between them. In nucleotides, the CDR3 is TGTGCCAGCAGTTTATTGGCCAGGGAGACCCAGTACTTC. Translation gives CASSLLARETQYF. The full variable domain, with the rest looked up from reference TRBV28 and TRBJ2-5, is DVKVTQSSRYLVKRTGEKVFLECVQDMDHENMFWYRQDPGLGLRLIYFSYDVKMKEKGDIPEGYSVSREKKERFSLILESASTNQTSMYLCASSLLARETQYFGPGTRLLVL.

This clonotype was seen repeatedly, ten times or more. J is TRBJ2-7 and V is TRBV7-9; the D gene is possibly TRBD2 (6 bases). Trimming shortened V by 0 bases and J by 5 bases, and 11 bases separated the two germline ends. The CDR3 totals 14 residues. The germline V gene encodes CDR1 SEHNR and CDR2 FQNEAQ (reference sequence). CDR3 coding DNA: TGTGCCAGCAGCTTAGCCCTCGGGAGTGACGAGCAGTACTTC. Translating it yields CASSLALGSDEQYF.

Notes on this clonotype: Being one base from a much bigger clone, this may be a read error. The chain couples TRBV30 to TRBJ1-5; the D gene is possibly TRBD1 (5 bases). Trimming shortened V by 0 bases and J by 1 base, and 7 bases separated the two germline ends. Germline V gene data show CDR1 as GTSNPN and CDR2 as SVGIG (reference sequence). This CDR3 comprises 14 residues. The CDR3 sequence: CAWSVRQSNQPQHF. The CDR3 coding sequence is TGTGCCTGGAGTGTAAGACAGAGCAATCAGCCCCAGCATTTT. Based on the CDR3 plus reference TRBV30 and TRBJ1-5, the full variable domain is SQTIHQWPATLVQPVGSPLSLECTVEGTSNPNLYWYRQAAGRGLQLLFYSVGIGQISSEVPQNLSASRPQDRQFILSSKKLLLSDSGFYLCAWSVRQSNQPQHFGDGTRLSIL.

This clonotype has more than one count but fewer than ten. V gene TRBV6-4 combines with J gene TRBJ1-2, with D uncertain. Per the germline V gene, CDR1 is MRHNA and CDR2 is SNTAGT. The CDR3 runs to 12 residues. V lost 4 bases and J lost 4, with 7 bases in between. The CDR3 loop reads CASSGAIYGYTF. The CDR3 DNA reads as TGTGCCAGCAGTGGAGCTATCTATGGCTACACCTTC.

This clonotype appeared a few times. This chain uses TRBV20-1 with TRBJ1-2; D possibly corresponds to TRBD1 (6 bases). Looked up from germline, CDR1 is DFQATT and CDR2 is SNEGSKA (reference sequence). There are 12 residues in the CDR3. The ends were cut back, 5 bases at V and 8 bases at J, with 15 bases in the middle. The CDR3 DNA reads TGCAGTGCTCTTGCAGGGGAGGAGGGCTACACCTTC. This sequence encodes CSALAGEEGYTF.

In the case of this clonotype: A junction boundary mismatches the germline segment, possibly from a read error. The V gene is TRBV19, the J gene TRBJ2-1; 14 nucleotides align to TRBD2. CDR1 and CDR2 from the germline V gene are LNHDA and SQIVND (reference sequence). This CDR3 has 18 residues. The CDR3 bases are TGTGCCAGTAGTATGGGGGGACTAGCGGGAGCTCAATACAAGGAGCAGTTCTTC. The encoded protein is CASSMGGLAGAQYKEQFF.

This clonotype occurred many times. V is TRBV2 and J is TRBJ2-7; 7 nucleotides align to TRBD1. The germline V gene has CDR1 SNHLY and CDR2 FYNNEI. Trimming took 3 bases from V and 0 from J; bases not matched to a gene: 5. The length of the CDR3 is 15 residues. Here the CDR3 reads CASSETDRSSYEQYF. DNA for the CDR3: TGTGCCAGCAGTGAGACGGACAGGAGCTCCTACGAGCAGTACTTC.

This clonotype has at least ten counts. V is TRBV30 and J is TRBJ2-7; 9 bases line up with TRBD1. J gave up 2 bases and V 5 bases, and 7 bases lay outside the gene matches. CDR1 and CDR2 from the germline V gene are GTSNPN and SVGIG (reference sequence). The CDR3 runs to 14 residues. Here the CDR3 DNA reads TGTGCCTGGTGCCCGGGACAGGGTCCCTACGAGCAGTACTTC. It codes for CAWCPGQGPYEQYF.

There are many counts of this clonotype. V usage is TRBV25-1 and J usage is TRBJ2-1; 16 positions agree with TRBD2. In germline, CDR1 is MGHDK, CDR2 SYGVNS. After removal of 8 bases from V and 9 bases from J, the junction contained 16 bases not matched to a gene. The CDR3 contains 18 residues. The CDR3 DNA reads TGTGCCAGCCGGCAGACGGGACTAGCGGGAGGGCCAGCAGGTGAGCAGTTCTTC. It specifies CASRQTGLAGGPAGEQFF.

This clonotype showed up many times. The chain has TRBV9 and TRBJ2-7; 9 nucleotides align to TRBD1. The CDR3 runs 14 residues. Germline V gene sequence: CDR1 SGDLS, CDR2 YYNGEE. The junction had 4 bases not matched to a gene; V was cut back by 3 bases and J by 3 bases. The CDR3 coding sequence is TGTGCCAGCAGCGAGGGACAGGGCATCTACGAGCAGTACTTC. Translating gives CASSEGQGIYEQYF.

There are many counts of this clonotype. V gene TRBV2 combines with J gene TRBJ1-2; TRBD1 matches at 8 bases. V trimming: 6 bases; J trimming: 4 bases; junction bases outside the gene matches: 4. The germline V gene has CDR1 SNHLY and CDR2 FYNNEI. The CDR3 runs 13 residues. CDR3 nucleotides: TGTGCCAGCAGCACCAGGGGGCTCTATGGCTACACCTTC. It is translated as CASSTRGLYGYTF.

This clonotype came up many times. V usage is TRBV20-1 and J usage is TRBJ1-5; D remains unclear. Trimming left V 5 bases short and J 0 bases short, with 14 bases between. From germline, CDR1 is DFQATT and CDR2 SNEGSKA (reference sequence). The CDR3 totals 15 residues. This CDR3 is CSARAQFNSNQPQHF. The CDR3 DNA is TGCAGTGCTCGGGCGCAGTTCAATAGCAATCAGCCCCAGCATTTT.

With regard to this clonotype: Germline is not matched at one junction end, which may reflect a read error. The rearrangement uses TRBV4-3 and TRBJ2-3; D remains unclear. The CDR3 is 15 residues long. Germline values: CDR1 LGHNA, CDR2 YSLEER. CDR3 coding DNA: TGCGCCAGCAACCAAGCCCCCAACCTCCCAGATACGCAGTATTTT. The encoded protein is CASNQAPNLPDTQYF.

At least ten counts were recorded for this clonotype. This chain joins TRBV28 and TRBJ1-1, with D possibly being TRBD1 (5 bases). This CDR3 is built from 12 residues. Deletions cut 6 bases from V and 11 bases from J, with 16 bases between. From germline, CDR1 is MDHEN and CDR2 SYDVKM. The CDR3, as DNA: TGTGCCAGCAGATCTGTGGGGGTAGGGGCTTTCTTT. Translated, it gives CASRSVGVGAFF.

The chain has TRBV6-9 and TRBJ2-7, with D possibly being TRBD1 or TRBD2 (5 bases each). Trimming removed 3 bases at V and 4 bases at J, with 19 bases between. Germline V CDR1 and CDR2: MNHGY, SVAAGI. The CDR3 spans 16 residues. The CDR3 loop is CASSYVGAPLEYEQYF. Here the CDR3 DNA reads TGTGCCAGCAGTTACGTCGGGGCTCCCCTGGAATACGAGCAGTACTTC.

This clonotype was recorded at least ten times. The chain combines TRBV7-2 with TRBJ2-7; the D is unclear. The CDR3 totals 14 residues. Trimming removed 0 bases from V and 3 bases from J, with 9 bases in between. Germline V gene data show CDR1 as SGHTA and CDR2 as FQGNSA. Here the CDR3 reads CASSLAAAVYEQYF. The CDR3, as DNA: TGTGCCAGCAGCTTAGCTGCGGCGGTCTACGAGCAGTACTTC.

The V and J genes are TRBV9 and TRBJ1-2, with 8 bases that match TRBD1. Losses at the gene ends were 3 bases for V and 1 base for J; bases not matched to a gene: 5. Looked up from germline, CDR1 is SGDLS and CDR2 is YYNGEE. The CDR3 is made up of 15 amino acids. CDR3 coding DNA: TGTGCCAGCAGCGGACAGGGGTACAATAACTATGGCTACACCTTC. Amino acids: CASSGQGYNNYGYTF.

The chain is built from TRBV5-1 and TRBJ1-6, with D perhaps matching TRBD1 (5 bases). The ends were cut back, 0 bases at V and 8 bases at J, with 9 bases in the middle. The germline CDR1 and CDR2 sequences are SGHRS and YFSETQ. The CDR3 sequence is 14 residues long. Here the CDR3 DNA reads TGCGCCAGCAGCTTGGAGGGGCCGGATTCACCCCTCCACTTT. The encoded protein is CASSLEGPDSPLHF.

About this clonotype itself: Given a much more abundant clone one base away, this may be a read error. The J gene is TRBJ1-1, the V gene TRBV27; tentative D call: TRBD1 (5 bases). The V end was cut by 3 bases, the J end by 11 bases, with 10 bases between. Germline V gene data show CDR1 as MNHEY and CDR2 as SMNVEV (reference sequence). This CDR3 region has 11 residues. CDR3 nucleotides: TGTGCCAGCAGTTTTGAGGGGATGGCTTTCTTT. Encoded protein: CASSFEGMAFF.

This clonotype was seen repeatedly, ten times or more. The rearrangement joins TRBV6-1 to TRBJ2-2, with 7 nucleotides matching TRBD2. V shed 5 bases and J 0 bases; nucleotides not matched to a gene: 6. This CDR3 is built from 16 residues. In germline, CDR1 is MNHNS, CDR2 SASEGT. CDR3 region: CASSYAGTTNTGELFF. The CDR3 DNA follows: TGTGCCAGCAGTTACGCCGGGACTACGAACACCGGGGAGCTGTTTTTT.